The entry that follows covers one T cell receptor beta chain sequence. As yet, its antigen is unknown. Indicated treatment: oral pan-JAK inhibitor, 5-10 mg twice daily. This entry comes from a study of CD8+ T cells in alopecia areata. Study at large: Treated patients were given oral tofacitinib, which was dosed at 5 to 10 mg twice daily.

This CDR3 spans 16 amino acids. The V and J ends lost 0 bases and 9 bases, in that order; junction bases with no gene match: 11. The germline CDR1 and CDR2 sequences are LNHNV and YYDKDF (reference sequence). RNA extraction and reverse transcription yielded cDNA as sequencing template. Assay used: immunoSEQ multiplex PCR; TCRdb lists only in-frame clones, some missing. The top ten clones hold roughly 0.67% of a sample with approximately 170,000 clones, 60% of them seen once. Study-wide results and caveats: Researchers report lesional scalp, most notably alopecia totalis/universalis, outstripped normal scalp in clonality.

V is TRBV15 and J is TRBJ1-5; 7 bases agree with TRBD1. The material sequenced was CD4+ T cells sorted from blood, taken at week 4, from a patient treated with tofacitinib. This clonotype was sampled from a human donor with alopecia areata. CDR3 sequence (DNA): TGTGCCACCAGCAGAGATGGGGGGACAGTTTACGGGCCCCAGCATTTT. This codes for CATSRDGGTVYGPQHF.